This T cell receptor (beta chain) was identified in a study of blood T cells in healthy people across ages. Study results and caveats: Researchers deemed the diversity estimates from one million T cells underestimates.

The individuals who served as donors were healthy Caucasians living in Russia, aged about 6 to 100. PCR was performed a second time for roughly 7 to 12 cycles using a sample-barcoded 5' primer and a J-beta primer mix. Tags on each cDNA molecule came from a template-switch adaptor with 12 random nucleotides. A single record per CDR3 protein comes from TCRdb applying MiXCR to the 5' RACE reads. The sample lists some 1.4 million distinct CDR3 sequences, approximately 38% occurring once. Turning to this clonotype: The antigen remains undetermined. The junction shows a germline mismatch at one end, possibly a read error.

The CDR3 length is 15 residues. Germline CDR1 SSHAT, CDR2 FNYEAQ (reference sequence). This clonotype was obtained from a woman younger than 30 in good health. Sample: blood. J is TRBJ2-2 and V is TRBV7-7, with 7 bases aligning to TRBD1. The DNA for the CDR3 is TGTGCTAGCAGCCCCGACAGGGTTCGCGCCGGGGAGCTGTTTTTT. Translating it yields CASSPDRVRAGELFF.